This entry features one T cell receptor (beta chain) sequence. Its target is not known. The entry originates in a study of T cells in Graves' hyperthyroidism and ophthalmopathy. Background on the study: At the time of initial diagnosis and before any treatment, peripheral blood was collected.

Study results and caveats: Blood shared most expanded thyroid clonotypes above 0.001.

TCR beta CDR3 region amplification was performed from RNA transcripts. RT-PCR in the first round (using the HTBI primer set) targeted the TCR CDR3. TCRdb called the multiplex PCR reads again in MiXCR, with one record for every CDR3 protein. The repertoire has around 600,000 distinct CDR3 sequences, 11% to 15% of them found once; the top ten carry roughly 7.7%. Material for sequencing was blood. The receptor was derived from a woman in her late teens or twenties with Graves' ophthalmopathy.

CDR3 region: CASGDRVNQPQHF. In DNA, the CDR3 is TGTGCCAGCGGGGACAGAGTAAATCAGCCCCAGCATTTT. This rearrangement joins TRBV6-2 or TRBV6-3 to TRBJ1-5, with 7 bases that match TRBD1. The CDR3 has 13 residues. J was trimmed by 4 bases and V by 8 bases; bases with no gene match: 5. CDR1 is MNHEY and CDR2 is SVGEGT in the germline V gene.